The source of this T cell receptor beta chain is a study of CD8 T cells in Susac syndrome. Comment on this clonotype: Antigen: not known.

Relapsing-remitting disease, either stable or active, was present in the treatment-naive patients who were the multiple sclerosis controls. TEMRA cells were FACS-enriched and CD8+ and CD4+ T cells negatively isolated. RNA was extracted with the RNeasy kit, and a quantity of roughly 0.5 to 1 ug was reverse transcribed using random hexamers. The immunoSEQ assay covered 54 Vbeta and 13 Jbeta segments for CDR3. From the immunoSEQ multiplex PCR reads, TCRdb called clonotypes with MiXCR, one entry per CDR3 protein. The profile covers 170,000 or so distinct CDR3 sequences, with 95% appearing a single time and roughly 0.16% taken by the ten largest. Study outcomes and limitations: The study acknowledged a relatively small number of individuals in its TCR sequencing and HLA analysis.

V lost 4 bases, J lost 2 bases, and 26 bases lay in between. Germline-derived CDR1 and CDR2 are SGHNT and YYREEE (reference sequence). There are 19 residues in the CDR3. The clonotype originates from a human donor with multiple sclerosis. This sequence joins TRBV5-4 and TRBJ2-3, with D maybe TRBD2 (5 bases). The sequencing sample was made of CD8+ T cells from PBMCs. In DNA, the CDR3 is TGTGCCAGCAGCCGGGGTGGTGGGTCCCCATCGATGGTCACAGATACGCAGTATTTT. This gives the protein CASSRGGGSPSMVTDTQYF.